The 22 T cell receptor beta chains below come from one sample, sequenced in a study of CD4 T cells in relation to SARS-CoV-2 and coronaviruses. No antigen has been assigned to these receptors. Measured with immunoSEQ multiplex PCR; TCRdb has only the in-frame clones, and not every one. The top ten hold under 6% of the sample, which has tens of thousands of clones, less than 85% seen once. Sample: naive CD4+ T cells from PBMCs, cultured in vitro. Regarding subset: naive CD4+ T cells isolated by negative enrichment. These receptors were taken from an adult with COVID-19.

This chain joins TRBV24-1 and TRBJ2-1; D is ambiguous. Germline V gene lookup returns CDR1 KGHDR and CDR2 SFDVKD. CDR3 length: 16 amino acids. V was trimmed by 2 bases and J by 4 bases, leaving 14 bases between them. CDR3 bases: TGTGCCACCAGTGATTCGGCCTACGTACGGTACAATGAGCAGTTCTTC. Translated: CATSDSAYVRYNEQFF.

On this clone: Since no conserved phenylalanine or tryptophan closes the CDR3, a read error is the likely cause. Because the CDR3's place on the DNA is in doubt, the DNA is left out and the CDR3 is given as listed by TCRdb. This chain links TRBV28 with TRBJ2-6; TRBD2 is the table's D call, not checked against the DNA. The CDR3 totals 13 residues, both ends included. Per the germline V gene, CDR1 is MDHEN and CDR2 is SYDVKM. The CDR3 is CASRSWASGSIPL.

This clone has a single count. This sequence joins TRBV9 and TRBJ2-6, with D tentatively TRBD1 (5 bases). The germline V gene encodes CDR1 SGDLS and CDR2 YYNGEE. Trimming took 4 bases from V and 1 from J, leaving 9 bases between them. This CDR3 is 15 amino acids long. Here the CDR3 DNA reads TGTGCCAGCAGCTCCAGACAGTCTGGGGCCAACGTCCTGACTTTC. This sequence encodes CASSSRQSGANVLTF.

The chain links TRBV27 to TRBJ2-2; 13 positions match TRBD2. V gave up 5 bases and J gave up 5 bases; unmatched junction bases: 2. This CDR3 is 15 amino acids long. Germline V gene lookup returns CDR1 MNHEY and CDR2 SMNVEV (reference sequence). The CDR3 DNA reads TGTGCCAGCAGTCGGACTAGCGGGAGAACCGGGGAGCTGTTTTTT. It codes for CASSRTSGRTGELFF.

The V gene is TRBV27, the J gene TRBJ1-1; D not certain. V was clipped by 5 bases and J by 2 bases, with 9 bases between them. This CDR3 has 13 residues. In germline, CDR1 is MNHEY, CDR2 SMNVEV (reference sequence). The CDR3 is CASSPQTNTEAFF. CDR3 DNA sequence: TGTGCCAGCAGTCCGCAGACTAACACTGAAGCTTTCTTT.

V and J are TRBV29-1 and TRBJ1-1; 7 positions agree with TRBD1. V was pared by 8 bases and J by 1 base, with 13 bases of the junction left unmatched. Germline V gene data show CDR1 as SQVTM and CDR2 as ANQGSEA. This CDR3 is built from 15 residues. The DNA of the CDR3 is TGCAGCTACCTTGGTCCGGGACAGCAGAACACTGAAGCTTTCTTT. It translates to CSYLGPGQQNTEAFF. The variable domain in full, with the rest retrieved from reference TRBV29-1 and TRBJ1-1, is SAVISQKPSRDICQRGTSLTIQCQVDSQVTMMFWYRQQPGQSLTLIATANQGSEATYESGFVIDKFPISRPNLTFSTLTVSNMSPEDSSIYLCSYLGPGQQNTEAFFGQGTRLTVV.

V usage is TRBV28 and J usage is TRBJ2-7, with TRBD1 matching over 10 bases. The ends lost 4 bases at V and 6 bases at J; junction bases unmatched: 9. Germline V gene data show CDR1 as MDHEN and CDR2 as SYDVKM. The CDR3 length is 15 residues. The CDR3 DNA is TGTGCCAGCAGTTCCCCGGCCCGGGACAGGGGCGAGCAGTACTTC. The encoded protein is CASSSPARDRGEQYF.

This chain joins TRBV27 and TRBJ2-6; no firm D call. This CDR3 has 13 residues. Looked up from germline, CDR1 is MNHEY and CDR2 is SMNVEV (reference sequence). The V gene lost 3 bases and the J gene lost 4 bases, with 4 bases spanning the gap. The CDR3 region has the DNA TGTGCCAGCAGTTTTTACGGGGCCAACGTCCTGACTTTC. It specifies CASSFYGANVLTF.

This sequence joins TRBV24-1 and TRBJ2-3; no clear D gene. Germline CDR1 KGHDR, CDR2 SFDVKD. V was cut by 7 bases and J by 4 bases, with 14 bases left in between. The CDR3 has 14 residues. In DNA, the CDR3 is TGTGCCACCAGACCCGGAGCCAACTCAGATACGCAGTATTTT. Translation gives CATRPGANSDTQYF.

This chain joins TRBV6-2 or TRBV6-3 and TRBJ1-2, with a tentative D call TRBD1 (5 bases). V shed 4 bases and J shed 2 bases, with 14 bases lying between them. Germline values: CDR1 MNHEY, CDR2 SVGEGT. The CDR3 runs to 15 residues. The CDR3 DNA reads as TGTGCCAGCAGTTCCCCCCGGGACCGGAACTATGGCTACACCTTC. It yields the protein CASSSPRDRNYGYTF.

This chain links TRBV7-3 with TRBJ2-5; TRBD1 matches at 7 bases. The CDR3 contains 15 residues. The germline CDR1 and CDR2 sequences are SGHTA and FQGTGA. V gave up 2 bases and J gave up 1 base; unmatched junction bases: 4. Written as DNA, the CDR3 is TGTGCCAGCAGCTTAGGGACAGATACCCAAGAGACCCAGTACTTC. This sequence encodes CASSLGTDTQETQYF.

The DNA of the CDR3 is TGTGCCAGCAGCGGCCAAACAGGCGTCAGCCATGGCTACACCTTC. Translation gives CASSGQTGVSHGYTF. The chain has TRBV2 and TRBJ1-2; the D gene is possibly TRBD1 (5 bases). The CDR3 runs 15 residues. The V and J ends lost 6 bases and 6 bases respectively, with 20 bases between them. Germline CDR1 SNHLY, CDR2 FYNNEI.

The chain joins TRBV4-1 to TRBJ2-5; no clear D. The CDR3 is 13 amino acids. Germline CDR1 is MGHRA and CDR2 is YSYEKL. The V end was cut by 0 bases, the J end by 5 bases, with 7 bases between. The CDR3, as DNA: TGCGCCAGCAGCCAAGACGCAAGGGAGACCCAGTACTTC. Translation: CASSQDARETQYF.

This rearrangement joins TRBV6-2 or TRBV6-3 to TRBJ1-5, with D possibly being TRBD1 (6 bases). There are 14 residues in the CDR3. The germline CDR1 and CDR2 sequences are MNHEY and SVGEGT. The germline V and J ends were trimmed by 0 bases and 5 bases, with 8 bases remaining between them. The CDR3 is CASSYSEGDQPQHF. DNA for the CDR3: TGTGCCAGCAGTTACTCCGAGGGGGATCAGCCCCAGCATTTT.

V is TRBV27 and J is TRBJ2-7; no clear D. Germline V lookup: CDR1 MNHEY, CDR2 SMNVEV (reference sequence). There are 16 residues in the CDR3. Trimming pared 3 bases from V and 2 bases from J, leaving 17 bases between. The CDR3 loop is CASSFGRSAVTYEQYF. The CDR3 DNA is TGTGCCAGCAGTTTTGGTCGCAGTGCGGTAACCTACGAGCAGTACTTC.

The chain links TRBV10-2 to TRBJ2-3; no firm D call. Germline V gene data show CDR1 as WSHSY and CDR2 as SAAADI. The CDR3 has 14 amino acids. V gave up 0 bases and J gave up 6 bases, with 10 bases separating them. CDR3 DNA sequence: TGCGCCAGCAGTGAGTCACATAGCTCGGATACGCAGTATTTT. Its protein is CASSESHSSDTQYF.

CDR3 sequence reads: CASSQSGTGGNQPQHF. The CDR3 DNA sequence: TGTGCCAGCAGCCAGTCGGGGACGGGAGGCAATCAGCCCCAGCATTTT. This rearrangement joins TRBV3-1 (or the pseudogene TRBV3-2) to TRBJ1-5, with a possible D match to TRBD1 (5 bases). V lost 3 bases, J lost 2 bases, and 14 bases lay in between. The germline V gene has CDR1 LGHDT and CDR2 YNNKEL (reference sequence). The CDR3 has 16 amino acids.

This clone has only one observation. V is TRBV10-3 and J is TRBJ2-7, with TRBD1 matching over 9 bases. This CDR3 has 13 amino acids. Germline V gene data show CDR1 as ENHRY and CDR2 as SYGVKD. With 8 bases clipped from V and 3 bases from J, the junction kept 5 bases outside the gene matches. CDR3 bases: TGTGCCATCCGGGACAGGGAGGTCTACGAGCAGTACTTC. It specifies CAIRDREVYEQYF.

The chain links TRBV28 to TRBJ2-1; 13 bases line up with TRBD2. V lost 7 bases and J lost 16; bases outside the gene matches: 7. CDR1 and CDR2 from the germline V gene are MDHEN and SYDVKM. The CDR3 consists of 12 residues. The CDR3 sequence is CASTTGTSGKFF. The CDR3 DNA is TGTGCCAGCACAACCGGGACTAGCGGGAAATTCTTC.

J is TRBJ1-2 and V is TRBV29-1, with D hard to call. V was pared by 6 bases and J by 3 bases, with 20 bases between. The germline gives CDR1 SQVTM, CDR2 ANQGSEA. The CDR3 is made up of 15 amino acids. The CDR3 sequence: CSVQKLEGPDYGYTF. CDR3 in DNA: TGCAGCGTCCAAAAATTGGAGGGCCCAGACTATGGCTACACCTTC.

This chain uses TRBV7-8 with TRBJ2-2; the D gene is possibly TRBD1 (5 bases). This CDR3 is built from 15 residues. Trimming shortened V by 5 bases and J by 5 bases, and 15 bases separated the two germline ends. CDR1 is SGHVS and CDR2 is FQNEAQ in the germline V gene. CDR3 loop: CASSQVRVVTGELFF. CDR3 coding DNA: TGTGCCAGCAGCCAGGTCAGGGTCGTTACCGGGGAGCTGTTTTTT.

This clone was observed once. The chain has TRBV5-1 and TRBJ2-7; 9 positions agree with TRBD1. The length of the CDR3 is 16 residues. The V segment lost 3 bases and the J segment 3 bases; nucleotides outside the gene matches: 10. Per the germline V gene, CDR1 is SGHRS and CDR2 is YFSETQ. The CDR3 spells CASSSGWGTGNYEQYF. In DNA form, the CDR3 reads TGCGCCAGCAGCTCGGGTTGGGGGACAGGGAACTACGAGCAGTACTTC.